This entry is about one T cell receptor beta chain. The source of the sample is a study of cytotoxic CD8 clonotypes in ibrutinib-treated CLL. TCRdb's copy holds only in-frame clones and misses some; the assay was immunoSEQ multiplex PCR. This repertoire shows 200,000 to 250,000 clones, approximately 75% found once; its top ten account for 9.5% to 12%. CDR1 SNHLY and CDR2 FYNNEI come from the germline V gene. J lost 3 bases, V lost 6 bases, and 5 bases had no gene match. This CDR3 has 15 amino acids. The clonotype comes from a human donor with chronic lymphocytic leukemia. This chain uses TRBV2 with TRBJ1-6; TRBD1 matches 7 bases. This material consisted of PBMCs, taken after 12 months of ibrutinib treatment. As DNA, the CDR3 is TGTGCCAGCAGACCCGGGACAGTCTATAATTCACCCCTCCACTTT. Translation: CASRPGTVYNSPLHF.